This T cell receptor beta chain was obtained from a study of CD4 T cells in relation to SARS-CoV-2 and coronaviruses. The V gene end was trimmed by 6 bases and the J gene end by 7 bases; junction bases not matched to a gene: 8. The CDR3 runs 15 residues. Germline CDR1 reads MDHEN; CDR2 reads SYDVKM. Study conclusions and caveats: The assay detects memory recall responses, not culture-primed primary responses. Roughly 65% of donors had memory CD4+ clonotypes crossrecognizing SARS-CoV-2 and common cold coronavirus spike.

The unexposed donors gave CD4+ T cells in about 2011-2019, prior to COVID-19. This table comes from immunoSEQ multiplex PCR, and its TCRdb copy is limited to in-frame clones, with some not included. Of about 59,000 clones in the sample, approximately 90% were seen once. With respect to this clone: Its antigen remains unidentified.

The genes are TRBV28 and TRBJ1-6; 8 nucleotides align to TRBD1. Sequencing was performed on memory CD4+ T cells from PBMCs. This receptor was obtained from a human donor in good health. The CDR3 coding sequence is TGTGCCAGCAGATCGCAGGACAGGGTCAATTCACCCCTCCACTTT. Protein: CASRSQDRVNSPLHF.